This is a list of T cell receptor beta chains from one sample in a study of blood T cell repertoires in COVID-19. Assay: immunoSEQ multiplex PCR; the TCRdb copy retains only in-frame clones and omits some. The data contain around 220,000 clones, over 80% of them seen just once; the ten biggest clones take up approximately 5.3%. Sequencing input: peripheral blood. The receptors derive from a human donor in a cohort sampled during active COVID-19. Both conserved end residues are part of each CDR3. A D gene is named only where the DNA matches it firmly. Where a row states a size, it is once, few, many or the class of an expanded clone; other rows omit it.

j_gene | abundance | d_gene | v_gene | CDR3nt | CDR3aa
TRBJ1-5 | - | - | TRBV28 | TGTGCCAGCAGCCGAAGCAGAGCATATACAGGTAGCAATCAGCCCCAGCATTTT | CASSRSRAYTGSNQPQHF
TRBJ2-7 | few | - | TRBV2 | TGTGCCAGCGTGAGAGGGGGCTCCTACGAGCAGTACTTC | CASVRGGSYEQYF
TRBJ2-7 | - | TRBD2 | TRBV4-1 | TGCGCCAGCAGCCAGGTTCGATCTAGCGGCACGTCCTACGAGCAGTACTTC | CASSQVRSSGTSYEQYF
TRBJ2-3 | - | - | TRBV19 | TGTGCCAGTACCGATCAGATGGGAACGCCGGGGAGTACGCAGTATTTT | CASTDQMGTPGSTQYF
TRBJ2-1 | - | - | TRBV28 | TGTGCCACCCGAGCGAGCTCCTACAATGAGCAGTTCTTC | CATRASSYNEQFF
TRBJ2-1 | - | TRBD2 | TRBV7-3 | TGTGCCAGCAGCTTAATCCCAGCGGGAGGGTTGGGCTACAATGAGCAGTTCTTC | CASSLIPAGGLGYNEQFF
TRBJ2-7 | once | TRBD1 | TRBV19 | TGTGCCAGTAGTATGGGACAGGCTCTCTACGAGCAGTACTTC | CASSMGQALYEQYF
TRBJ2-1 | - | - | TRBV25-1 | TGTGCCAGCAGTGAATATCAGGGGTCTAGCTCCTACAATGAGCAGTTCTTC | CASSEYQGSSSYNEQFF
TRBJ2-1 | - | TRBD2 | TRBV7-6 | TGTGCCAGCAGCTTAGGAATCCTAGCGGGAGTCGTAAATGAGCAGTTCTTC | CASSLGILAGVVNEQFF
TRBJ1-3 | few | - | TRBV9 | TGTGCCAGCAGCGTAGTAGAGTCTGGAAACACCATATATTTT | CASSVVESGNTIYF
TRBJ1-4 | once | - | TRBV18 | TGTGCCAGCTCGCCTGGGACTGCAACTAATGAAAAACTGTTTTTT | CASSPGTATNEKLFF
TRBJ2-1 | - | - | TRBV4-1 | TGCGCCAGCAGCCATCTACCGGGAACTAGCTATTATAGTGAGCAGTTCTTC | CASSHLPGTSYYSEQFF
TRBJ1-5 | - | TRBD1 | TRBV18 | TGTGCCAGCTCATCACAGGGGATCAATCAGCCCCAGCATTTT | CASSSQGINQPQHF
TRBJ1-2 | - | - | TRBV18 | TGTGCCAGCTCACCATTCGAAGGAGCTGAGGGCTACACCTTC | CASSPFEGAEGYTF
TRBJ1-6 | - | TRBD1 | TRBV28 | TGTGCCAGCAGTCGAGGGACAGGGGTATGGAATTCACCCCTCCACTTT | CASSRGTGVWNSPLHF
TRBJ1-3 | - | - | TRBV28 | TGTGCCAGCAGAAGCATAGGGGAATCCGGAAACACCATATATTTT | CASRSIGESGNTIYF
TRBJ1-1 | - | - | TRBV7-2 | TGTGCCAGCAGCTTAGCGGGGGCGAGCACTGAAGCTTTCTTT | CASSLAGASTEAFF
TRBJ1-2 | - | - | TRBV21-1 | TGTGCCAGCACTCGAGGGAAGATCGCTAACTATGGCTACACCTTC | CASTRGKIANYGYTF
TRBJ2-2 | few | TRBD2 | TRBV19 | TGTGCCAGTAGTATACTAGCGGGACGCACCGGGGAGCTGTTTTTT | CASSILAGRTGELFF
TRBJ2-2 | - | - | TRBV9 | TGTGCCAGCAGCGTAGTGAGTGAGGTAACGGCCGGGGAGCTGTTTTTT | CASSVVSEVTAGELFF
TRBJ1-2 | - | - | TRBV14 | TGTGCCAGCAGCGCCCAACGGGGTGGCTATGGCTACACCTTC | CASSAQRGGYGYTF
TRBJ1-4 | - | - | TRBV27 | TGTGCCAGCAGCCAACGACAGTCAACTAATGAAAAACTGTTTTTT | CASSQRQSTNEKLFF
TRBJ1-5 | - | - | TRBV19 | TGTGTCCCTCCCGGGCCCCAGCATTTT | CVPPGPQHF
TRBJ2-7 | few | - | TRBV6-1 | TGTGCCAGCAATGAACAGGGCGTAGGAGAGCAGTACTTC | CASNEQGVGEQYF
TRBJ2-7 | - | TRBD1 | TRBV4-3 | TGCGCCAGCAGCCAATTAGCGTTGGACAGGGGAACCTACGAGCAGTACTTC | CASSQLALDRGTYEQYF
TRBJ1-5 | - | - | TRBV19 | TGTGCCAGTAGTGCGTGGACAGTGGATCAGCCCCAGCATTTT | CASSAWTVDQPQHF
TRBJ1-2 | - | TRBD1 | TRBV27 | TGTGCCAGCAGTTCCCCTCGGACAGGCGGGAATGGCTACACCTTC | CASSSPRTGGNGYTF
TRBJ1-2 | - | - | TRBV28 | TGTGCCAGCAGTTCCTCCTCCGCTACAGGTCTCTATGGCTACACCTTC | CASSSSSATGLYGYTF
TRBJ2-6 | - | - | TRBV2 | TGTGCCAGCAGTGAAAAGGGGTTTGGGGCCAACGTCCTGACTTTC | CASSEKGFGANVLTF
TRBJ2-5 | - | TRBD2 | TRBV30 | TGTGCCTGGAGGAAAAGCGGGAGTAAAGCGGAGACCCAGTACTTC | CAWRKSGSKAETQYF
TRBJ2-2 | - | TRBD2 | TRBV24-1 | TGTGCCACCAGTGGGTTAGAGACTAGCGGTAGCACCGGGGAGCTGTTTTTT | CATSGLETSGSTGELFF
TRBJ2-2 | - | TRBD2 | TRBV11-2 | TGTGCCAGCAGCACCAGCGGGAGTCTATACACCGGGGAGCTGTTTTTT | CASSTSGSLYTGELFF
TRBJ2-5 | - | TRBD2 | TRBV4-3 | TGCGCCAGCAGCCAAGAAGCGGGAGTATGGGAGACCCAGTACTTC | CASSQEAGVWETQYF
TRBJ2-1 | - | - | TRBV3-1/TRBV3-2 | TGTGCCAGCAGCCAAGGGACTGCAACACAGTTCTTC | CASSQGTATQFF
TRBJ2-2 | - | TRBD2 | TRBV5-1 | TGCGCCAGCAGCTTGACTAGCGGGAGGGCCAAATCCGGGGAGCTGTTTTTT | CASSLTSGRAKSGELFF
TRBJ1-2 | - | TRBD1 | TRBV4-3 | TGCGCCAGCAGCCAAACCACAGGGGGCGTTATTGGCTACACCTTC | CASSQTTGGVIGYTF
TRBJ1-2 | - | TRBD1 | TRBV18 | TGTGCCAGCTCAACGGACAGGGCGATCTCTAGGGGCTACACCTTC | CASSTDRAISRGYTF
TRBJ2-5 | - | TRBD2 | TRBV4-3 | TGCGCCAGCAGCCAAGTGGGCGGGAGGGCCGGGTCGAGAGGGACCCAGTACTTC | CASSQVGGRAGSRGTQYF
TRBJ2-7 | - | TRBD1 | TRBV27 | TGTGCCAGCATGTACCTCGGGACAGGGAATTACGAGCAGTACTTC | CASMYLGTGNYEQYF
TRBJ1-4 | - | - | TRBV23-1 | TGCGCCAGCAGTCAATCCCGCCAAGGGGGTGATGAAAAACTGTTTTTT | CASSQSRQGGDEKLFF
TRBJ2-1 | - | TRBD2 | TRBV6-2/TRBV6-3 | TGTGCCAGCAGTTACGGGGTAGGCGGGAGTAATGAGAATGAGCAGTTCTTC | CASSYGVGGSNENEQFF
TRBJ2-1 | - | TRBD2 | TRBV7-9 | TGTGCCAGCAGCTTAGCGGCGGGGGGCAGTGAGCAGTTCTTC | CASSLAAGGSEQFF
TRBJ2-7 | - | TRBD1 | TRBV18 | TGTGCCAGCCGACAGGGGGGCGCCGACGAGCAGTACTTC | CASRQGGADEQYF
TRBJ2-7 | - | - | TRBV10-3 | TGTGCCATCAGTGAGTGGGGGCACGAGCAGTACTTC | CAISEWGHEQYF
TRBJ1-5 | - | TRBD1 | TRBV2 | TGTGCCAGCAGTGCAGACTCAGGGGGAAAAAGCAATCAGCCCCAGCATTTT | CASSADSGGKSNQPQHF
TRBJ2-7 | - | TRBD2 | TRBV12-3/TRBV12-4 | TGTGCCAGCAGAGTCCTAGCGGGAGACGAGCAGTACTTC | CASRVLAGDEQYF
TRBJ1-1 | - | TRBD1 | TRBV6-7 | TGTGCCAGCAGTTACCCCTGTCGGACAGGAATGAACACTGAAGCTTTCTTT | CASSYPCRTGMNTEAFF
TRBJ2-5 | - | - | TRBV6-5 | TGTGCCAGCAGTTACTCCGGCAGGGAAGAGACCCAGTACTTC | CASSYSGREETQYF
TRBJ2-3 | - | TRBD2 | TRBV27 | TGTGCCAGCAGCCATACTAGCGGGAGGACAGATACGCAGTATTTT | CASSHTSGRTDTQYF
TRBJ2-6 | - | TRBD2 | TRBV7-2 | TGTGCCAGCAGCTTGAGACTAGCGGAGAGCTCTGGGGCCAACGTCCTGACTTTC | CASSLRLAESSGANVLTF
TRBJ1-2 | - | TRBD1 | TRBV5-1 | TGCGCCAGCAGCACGGGACAGGGCAGCTATGGCTACACCTTC | CASSTGQGSYGYTF
TRBJ2-7 | - | - | TRBV4-3 | TGCGCCAGCAGCCAAGTAGCGATTGCGACCTACGAGCAGTACTTC | CASSQVAIATYEQYF
TRBJ2-5 | - | - | TRBV30 | TGTGCCTGGACCATTGTAGGGGGAGAGACCCAGTACTTC | CAWTIVGGETQYF
TRBJ2-3 | - | TRBD2 | TRBV20-1 | TGCAGTGCTAGTACTCTAGCGGGCTGGACAGATACGCAGTATTTT | CSASTLAGWTDTQYF